This passage covers 4 T cell receptor beta chains from one sample sequenced in a study of cytomegalovirus exposure and HLA in healthy donors. The PCR ran on 60 Vbeta and 13 Jbeta primers. Data came from immunoSEQ multiplex PCR; TCRdb stores just in-frame clones and leaves some out. This table holds approximately 100,000 clones, approximately 70% found once. Sequencing was carried out using PBMCs. The receptors derive from a man in his forties in good health and CMV-seropositive.

The chain employs TRBV19 and TRBJ2-1; TRBD2 agrees at 12 bases. The CDR3 runs to 14 residues. The germline gives CDR1 LNHDA, CDR2 SQIVND (reference sequence). Trimming at V came to 7 bases and at J to 9 bases, leaving 7 bases not matched to a gene. For the CDR3, the DNA is TGTGCCAGTAACCGACTAGCGGGAGATGTTGAGCAGTTCTTC. The encoded protein is CASNRLAGDVEQFF. Full variable domain (missing parts from reference TRBV19 and TRBJ2-1): DGGITQSPKYLFRKEGQNVTLSCEQNLNHDAMYWYRQDPGQGLRLIYYSQIVNDFQKGDIAEGYSVSREKKESFPLTVTSAQKNPTAFYLCASNRLAGDVEQFFGPGTRLTVL.

This chain links TRBV10-2 with TRBJ2-7; 8 bases are shared with TRBD2. CDR3 size: 15 residues. The trim removed 2 bases at V and 4 bases at J, leaving 7 bases unmatched. CDR1 is WSHSY and CDR2 is SAAADI in the germline V gene. The CDR3, as DNA: TGCGCCAGCAGTGAGCCCCCGGGACTAGGGTACGAGCAGTACTTC. This encodes CASSEPPGLGYEQYF.

This chain connects TRBV2 to TRBJ1-1; no clear D gene. CDR1 SNHLY and CDR2 FYNNEI come from the germline V gene. The CDR3 covers 15 residues. Trimming removed 7 bases at V and 0 bases at J, with 15 bases between. The CDR3 DNA is TGTGCCAGCATCGTATTAGCAAACTTGAACACTGAAGCTTTCTTT. Amino acid sequence: CASIVLANLNTEAFF.

The chain carries TRBV2 and TRBJ2-7; D unresolved. CDR1 and CDR2 from the germline V gene are SNHLY and FYNNEI. This CDR3 region has 12 residues. Trimming took 1 base from V and 4 from J, leaving 5 bases between them. The CDR3 loop is CASSEVSYEQYF. The CDR3 coding sequence is TGTGCCAGCAGTGAAGTGAGTTACGAGCAGTACTTC.